The T cell receptor beta chain described here comes from a study of CD8 T cells in Susac syndrome. The sequenced target, TCR beta, came from blood CD8+ and CD4+ T cells. The TEMRA cells underwent FACS enrichment, while the CD8+ and CD4+ T cells underwent negative isolation. cDNA came from around 0.5 to 1 ug RNA primed by random hexamers. With immunoSEQ multiplex PCR, TCR beta CDR3 was amplified across 54 Vbeta and 13 Jbeta. TCRdb reprocessed the immunoSEQ multiplex PCR reads with MiXCR, giving one entry per CDR3 protein. The data contain some 300,000 distinct CDR3 sequences, 85% of them seen just once; the ten biggest clones take up around 0.21%. Trimming removed 4 bases at V and 8 bases at J, with 8 bases between. Per germline, CDR1 ENHRY and CDR2 SYGVKD. CDR3 length: 11 amino acids.

The specimen sequenced was CD8+ T cells from PBMCs. The chain couples TRBV10-3 to TRBJ1-1; D possibly corresponds to TRBD1 (6 bases). This receptor was taken from a human donor with multiple sclerosis. The CDR3, as DNA: TGTGCCATCAGTGCTACAGGGGAAGCTTTCTTT. This sequence encodes CAISATGEAFF.